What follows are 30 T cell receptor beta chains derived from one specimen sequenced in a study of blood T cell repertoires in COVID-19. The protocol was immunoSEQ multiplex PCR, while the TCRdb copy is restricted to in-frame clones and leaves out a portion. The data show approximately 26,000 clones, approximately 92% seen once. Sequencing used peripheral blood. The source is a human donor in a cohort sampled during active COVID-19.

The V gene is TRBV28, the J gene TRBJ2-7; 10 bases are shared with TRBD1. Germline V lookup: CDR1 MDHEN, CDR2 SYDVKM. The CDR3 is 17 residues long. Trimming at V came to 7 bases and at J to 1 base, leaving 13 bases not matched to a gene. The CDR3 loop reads CASTPIIRDRGSYEQYF. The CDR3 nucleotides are TGTGCCAGCACCCCAATTATCCGGGACAGGGGTTCCTACGAGCAGTACTTC.

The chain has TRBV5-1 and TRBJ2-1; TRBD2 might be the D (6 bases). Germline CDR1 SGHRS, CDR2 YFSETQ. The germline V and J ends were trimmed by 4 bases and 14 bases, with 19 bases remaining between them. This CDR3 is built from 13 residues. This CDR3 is CASSQEGLGRKFF. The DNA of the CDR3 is TGCGCCAGCAGCCAAGAAGGACTTGGGAGGAAGTTCTTC. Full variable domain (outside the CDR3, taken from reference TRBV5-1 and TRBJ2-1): KAGVTQTPRYLIKTRGQQVTLSCSPISGHRSVSWYQQTPGQGLQFLFEYFSETQRNKGNFPGRFSGRQFSNSRSEMNVSTLELGDSALYLCASSQEGLGRKFFGPGTRLTVL.

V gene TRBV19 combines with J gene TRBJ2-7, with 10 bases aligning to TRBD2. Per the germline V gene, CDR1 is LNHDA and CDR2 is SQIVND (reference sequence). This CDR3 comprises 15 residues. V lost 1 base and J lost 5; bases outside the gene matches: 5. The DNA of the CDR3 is TGTGCCAGTAGTATAGGGGGACTAGCGCGAGACGAGCAGTACTTC. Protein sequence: CASSIGGLARDEQYF.

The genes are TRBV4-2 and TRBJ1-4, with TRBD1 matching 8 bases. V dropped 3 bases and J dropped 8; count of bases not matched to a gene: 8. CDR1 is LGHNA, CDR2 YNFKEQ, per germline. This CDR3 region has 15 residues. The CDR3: CASSQGNRGGEKLFF. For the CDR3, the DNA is TGTGCCAGCAGCCAGGGGAACAGGGGGGGGGAAAAACTGTTTTTT.

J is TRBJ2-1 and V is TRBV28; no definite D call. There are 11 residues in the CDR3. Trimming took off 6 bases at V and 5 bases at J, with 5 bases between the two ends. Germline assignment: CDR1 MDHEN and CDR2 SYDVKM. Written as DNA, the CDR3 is TGTGCCAGCAGCTACCACAATGAGCAGTTCTTC. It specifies CASSYHNEQFF.

The CDR3 sequence is CASSQEDRASTDTQYF. The CDR3 DNA sequence: TGTGCCAGCAGCCAAGAGGACAGGGCTAGCACAGATACGCAGTATTTT. The chain links TRBV4-2 to TRBJ2-3; 8 bases match TRBD1. V shed 0 bases, J shed 0 bases, and the junction held 2 bases outside the gene matches. CDR3 length equals 16 residues. Germline CDR1 reads LGHNA; CDR2 reads YNFKEQ.

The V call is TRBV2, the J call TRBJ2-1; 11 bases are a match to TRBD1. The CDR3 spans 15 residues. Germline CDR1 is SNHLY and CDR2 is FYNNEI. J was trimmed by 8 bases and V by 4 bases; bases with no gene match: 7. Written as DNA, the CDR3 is TGTGCCAGCAGTGGTGGACAGGGGGCTTTCGATGAGCAGTTCTTC. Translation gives CASSGGQGAFDEQFF.

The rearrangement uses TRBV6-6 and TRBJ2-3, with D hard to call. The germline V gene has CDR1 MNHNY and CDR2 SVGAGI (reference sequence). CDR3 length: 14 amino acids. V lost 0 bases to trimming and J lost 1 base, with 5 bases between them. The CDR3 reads CASSYSTGTDTQYF. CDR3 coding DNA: TGTGCCAGCAGTTACTCTACAGGCACAGATACGCAGTATTTT.

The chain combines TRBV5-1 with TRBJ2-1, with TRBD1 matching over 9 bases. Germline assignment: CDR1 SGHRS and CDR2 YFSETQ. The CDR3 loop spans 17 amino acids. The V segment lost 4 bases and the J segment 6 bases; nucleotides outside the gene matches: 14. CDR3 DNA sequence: TGCGCCAGCAGCCCAACGATCCGGGACAGGGTCTCCAATGAGCAGTTCTTC. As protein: CASSPTIRDRVSNEQFF.

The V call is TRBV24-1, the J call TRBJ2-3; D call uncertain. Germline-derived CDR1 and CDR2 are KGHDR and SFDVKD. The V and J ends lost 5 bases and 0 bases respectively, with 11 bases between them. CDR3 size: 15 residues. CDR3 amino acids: CATSATFSSTDTQYF. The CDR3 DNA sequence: TGTGCCACCAGTGCTACTTTCTCTAGCACAGATACGCAGTATTTT.

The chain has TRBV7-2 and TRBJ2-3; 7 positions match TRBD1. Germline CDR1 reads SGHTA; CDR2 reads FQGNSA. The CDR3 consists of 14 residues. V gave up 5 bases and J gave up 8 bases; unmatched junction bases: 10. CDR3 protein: CASSPGTAVGTQYF. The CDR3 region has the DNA TGTGCCAGCAGCCCTGGGACAGCAGTAGGTACGCAGTATTTT.

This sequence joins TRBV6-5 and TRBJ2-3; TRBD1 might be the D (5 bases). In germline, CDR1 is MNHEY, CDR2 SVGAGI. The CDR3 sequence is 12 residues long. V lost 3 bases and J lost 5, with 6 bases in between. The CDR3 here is CASSYQGDTQYF. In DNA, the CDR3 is TGTGCCAGCAGTTATCAGGGAGATACGCAGTATTTT.

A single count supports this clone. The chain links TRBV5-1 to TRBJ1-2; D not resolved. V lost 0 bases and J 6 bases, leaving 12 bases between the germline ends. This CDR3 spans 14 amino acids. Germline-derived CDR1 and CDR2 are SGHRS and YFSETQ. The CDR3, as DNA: TGCGCCAGCAGCTTGGAAGGAGGGAACCATGGCTACACCTTC. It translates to CASSLEGGNHGYTF.

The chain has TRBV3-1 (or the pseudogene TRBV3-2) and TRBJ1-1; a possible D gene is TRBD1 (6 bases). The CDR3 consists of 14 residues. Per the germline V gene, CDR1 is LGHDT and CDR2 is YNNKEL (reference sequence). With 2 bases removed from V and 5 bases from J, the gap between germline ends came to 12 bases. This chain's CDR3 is CASSQSHRVTEAFF. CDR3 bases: TGTGCCAGCAGCCAATCTCACAGGGTGACTGAAGCTTTCTTT.

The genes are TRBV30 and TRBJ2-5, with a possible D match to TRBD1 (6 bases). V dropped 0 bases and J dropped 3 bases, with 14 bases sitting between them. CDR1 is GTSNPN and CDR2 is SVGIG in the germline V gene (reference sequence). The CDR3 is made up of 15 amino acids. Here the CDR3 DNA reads TGTGCCTGGAGTGTAGGGACAACTAGAAAAGAGACCCAGTACTTC. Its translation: CAWSVGTTRKETQYF.

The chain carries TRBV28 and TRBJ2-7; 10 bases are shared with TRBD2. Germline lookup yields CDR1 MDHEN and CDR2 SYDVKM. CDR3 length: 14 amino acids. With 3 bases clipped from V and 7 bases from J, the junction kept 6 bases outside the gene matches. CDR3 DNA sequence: TGTGCCAGCAGTTTGGGAGGACTAGCGGAGGAGCAGTACTTC. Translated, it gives CASSLGGLAEEQYF. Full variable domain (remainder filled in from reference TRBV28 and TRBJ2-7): DVKVTQSSRYLVKRTGEKVFLECVQDMDHENMFWYRQDPGLGLRLIYFSYDVKMKEKGDIPEGYSVSREKKERFSLILESASTNQTSMYLCASSLGGLAEEQYFGPGTRLTVT.

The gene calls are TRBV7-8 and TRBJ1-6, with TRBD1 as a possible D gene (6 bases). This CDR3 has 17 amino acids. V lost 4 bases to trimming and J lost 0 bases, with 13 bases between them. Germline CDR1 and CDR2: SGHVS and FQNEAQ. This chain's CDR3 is CASSSRTGFSYNSPLHF. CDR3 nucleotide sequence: TGTGCCAGCAGCTCTCGAACAGGGTTCTCCTATAATTCACCCCTCCACTTT.

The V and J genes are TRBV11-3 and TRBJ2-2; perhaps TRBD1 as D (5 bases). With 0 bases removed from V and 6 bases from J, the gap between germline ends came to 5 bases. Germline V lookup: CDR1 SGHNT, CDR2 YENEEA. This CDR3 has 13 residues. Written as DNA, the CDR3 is TGTGCCAGCAGCTTAGAAGGGGCCGGGGAGCTGTTTTTT. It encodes CASSLEGAGELFF.

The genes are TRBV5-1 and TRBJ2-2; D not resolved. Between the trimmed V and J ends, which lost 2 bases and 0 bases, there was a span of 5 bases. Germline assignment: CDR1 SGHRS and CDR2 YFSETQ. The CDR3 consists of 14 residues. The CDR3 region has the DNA TGCGCCAGCAGCTTTTCAGCGAACACCGGGGAGCTGTTTTTT. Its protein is CASSFSANTGELFF.

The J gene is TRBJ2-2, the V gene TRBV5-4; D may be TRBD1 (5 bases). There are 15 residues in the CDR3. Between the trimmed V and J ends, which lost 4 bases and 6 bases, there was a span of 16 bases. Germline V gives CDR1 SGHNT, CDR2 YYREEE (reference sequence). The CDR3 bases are TGTGCCAGCAGCGATCCAGACAGACCACCCGGGGAGCTGTTTTTT. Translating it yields CASSDPDRPPGELFF.

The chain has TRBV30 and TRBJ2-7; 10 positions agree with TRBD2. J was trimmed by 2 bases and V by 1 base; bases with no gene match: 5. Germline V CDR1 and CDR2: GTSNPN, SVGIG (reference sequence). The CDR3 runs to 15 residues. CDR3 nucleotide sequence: TGTGCCTGGAGTGAAGGACTAGCGGAGACCTACGAGCAGTACTTC. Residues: CAWSEGLAETYEQYF.

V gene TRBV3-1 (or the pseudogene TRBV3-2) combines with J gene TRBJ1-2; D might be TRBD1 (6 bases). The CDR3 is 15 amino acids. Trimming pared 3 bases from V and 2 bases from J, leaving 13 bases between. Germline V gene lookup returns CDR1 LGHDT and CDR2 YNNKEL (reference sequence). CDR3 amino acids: CASSQRGQYNYGYTF. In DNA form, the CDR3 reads TGTGCCAGCAGCCAGAGAGGACAGTACAACTATGGCTACACCTTC.

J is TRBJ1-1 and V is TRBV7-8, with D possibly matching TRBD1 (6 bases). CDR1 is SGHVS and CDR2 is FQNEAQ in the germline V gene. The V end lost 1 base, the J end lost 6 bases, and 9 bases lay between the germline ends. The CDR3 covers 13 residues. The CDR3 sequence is CASSLGGRSEAFF. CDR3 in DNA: TGTGCCAGCAGCTTAGGGGGGCGGTCTGAAGCTTTCTTT.

The CDR3 bases are TGTGCCAGCAGCTCCAGGACTACTTCTAACTATGGCTACACCTTC. Amino acid sequence: CASSSRTTSNYGYTF. V gene TRBV7-2 combines with J gene TRBJ1-2; no definite D call. Trimming cost V 4 bases and J 0 bases, with 12 bases left between them. CDR3 length equals 15 residues. Germline V CDR1 and CDR2: SGHTA, FQGNSA. Using reference TRBV7-2 and TRBJ1-2 for the parts outside the CDR3, the full variable domain is GAGVSQSPSNKVTEKGKDVELRCDPISGHTALYWYRQSLGQGLEFLIYFQGNSAPDKSGLPSDRFSAERTGGSVSTLTIQRTQQEDSAVYLCASSSRTTSNYGYTFGSGTRLTVV.

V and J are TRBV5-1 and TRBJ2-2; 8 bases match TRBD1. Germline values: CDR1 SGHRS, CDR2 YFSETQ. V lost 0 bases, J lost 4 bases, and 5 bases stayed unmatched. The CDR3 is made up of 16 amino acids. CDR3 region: CASSLGMQGATGELFF. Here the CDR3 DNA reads TGCGCCAGCAGCTTGGGTATGCAGGGGGCCACCGGGGAGCTGTTTTTT.

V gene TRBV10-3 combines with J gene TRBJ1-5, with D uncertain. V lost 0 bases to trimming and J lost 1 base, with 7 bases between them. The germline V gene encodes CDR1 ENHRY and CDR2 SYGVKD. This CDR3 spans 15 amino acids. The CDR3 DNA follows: TGTGCCATCAGTGAGTCCGGTGTCAGCAATCAGCCCCAGCATTTT. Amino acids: CAISESGVSNQPQHF.

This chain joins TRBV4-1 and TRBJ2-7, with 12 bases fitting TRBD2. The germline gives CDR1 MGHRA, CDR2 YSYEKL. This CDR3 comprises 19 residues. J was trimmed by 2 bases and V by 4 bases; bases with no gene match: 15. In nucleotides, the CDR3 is TGCGCCAGCAGCCCGAAGATGGGACTAGCGGGTCCCGCCGCCTACGAGCAGTACTTC. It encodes CASSPKMGLAGPAAYEQYF.

The CDR3 spells CASSLEGPGGEPQHF. The CDR3 DNA reads as TGCGCCAGCAGCTTGGAAGGCCCGGGAGGTGAGCCCCAGCATTTT. The V gene is TRBV5-1, the J gene TRBJ1-5, with D unclear. In germline, CDR1 is SGHRS, CDR2 YFSETQ. V was clipped by 0 bases and J by 8 bases, with 15 bases between them. The CDR3 loop spans 15 amino acids.

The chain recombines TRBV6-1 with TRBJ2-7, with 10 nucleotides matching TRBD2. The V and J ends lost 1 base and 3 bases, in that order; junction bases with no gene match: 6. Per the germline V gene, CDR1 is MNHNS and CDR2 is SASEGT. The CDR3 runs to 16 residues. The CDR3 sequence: CASSEGASGGVYEQYF. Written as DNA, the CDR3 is TGTGCCAGCAGTGAAGGGGCTAGCGGGGGCGTCTACGAGCAGTACTTC.

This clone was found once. CDR3 DNA sequence: TGCGCCAGCAGCCAAGATTGGCCAGGAGGTGGATTGGACACCGGGGAGCTGTTTTTT. The encoded protein is CASSQDWPGGGLDTGELFF. The chain is built from TRBV4-1 and TRBJ2-2; tentative D call: TRBD2 (5 bases). This CDR3 comprises 19 residues. Trimming shortened V by 0 bases and J by 3 bases, and 20 bases separated the two germline ends. Germline loops: CDR1 MGHRA, CDR2 YSYEKL.